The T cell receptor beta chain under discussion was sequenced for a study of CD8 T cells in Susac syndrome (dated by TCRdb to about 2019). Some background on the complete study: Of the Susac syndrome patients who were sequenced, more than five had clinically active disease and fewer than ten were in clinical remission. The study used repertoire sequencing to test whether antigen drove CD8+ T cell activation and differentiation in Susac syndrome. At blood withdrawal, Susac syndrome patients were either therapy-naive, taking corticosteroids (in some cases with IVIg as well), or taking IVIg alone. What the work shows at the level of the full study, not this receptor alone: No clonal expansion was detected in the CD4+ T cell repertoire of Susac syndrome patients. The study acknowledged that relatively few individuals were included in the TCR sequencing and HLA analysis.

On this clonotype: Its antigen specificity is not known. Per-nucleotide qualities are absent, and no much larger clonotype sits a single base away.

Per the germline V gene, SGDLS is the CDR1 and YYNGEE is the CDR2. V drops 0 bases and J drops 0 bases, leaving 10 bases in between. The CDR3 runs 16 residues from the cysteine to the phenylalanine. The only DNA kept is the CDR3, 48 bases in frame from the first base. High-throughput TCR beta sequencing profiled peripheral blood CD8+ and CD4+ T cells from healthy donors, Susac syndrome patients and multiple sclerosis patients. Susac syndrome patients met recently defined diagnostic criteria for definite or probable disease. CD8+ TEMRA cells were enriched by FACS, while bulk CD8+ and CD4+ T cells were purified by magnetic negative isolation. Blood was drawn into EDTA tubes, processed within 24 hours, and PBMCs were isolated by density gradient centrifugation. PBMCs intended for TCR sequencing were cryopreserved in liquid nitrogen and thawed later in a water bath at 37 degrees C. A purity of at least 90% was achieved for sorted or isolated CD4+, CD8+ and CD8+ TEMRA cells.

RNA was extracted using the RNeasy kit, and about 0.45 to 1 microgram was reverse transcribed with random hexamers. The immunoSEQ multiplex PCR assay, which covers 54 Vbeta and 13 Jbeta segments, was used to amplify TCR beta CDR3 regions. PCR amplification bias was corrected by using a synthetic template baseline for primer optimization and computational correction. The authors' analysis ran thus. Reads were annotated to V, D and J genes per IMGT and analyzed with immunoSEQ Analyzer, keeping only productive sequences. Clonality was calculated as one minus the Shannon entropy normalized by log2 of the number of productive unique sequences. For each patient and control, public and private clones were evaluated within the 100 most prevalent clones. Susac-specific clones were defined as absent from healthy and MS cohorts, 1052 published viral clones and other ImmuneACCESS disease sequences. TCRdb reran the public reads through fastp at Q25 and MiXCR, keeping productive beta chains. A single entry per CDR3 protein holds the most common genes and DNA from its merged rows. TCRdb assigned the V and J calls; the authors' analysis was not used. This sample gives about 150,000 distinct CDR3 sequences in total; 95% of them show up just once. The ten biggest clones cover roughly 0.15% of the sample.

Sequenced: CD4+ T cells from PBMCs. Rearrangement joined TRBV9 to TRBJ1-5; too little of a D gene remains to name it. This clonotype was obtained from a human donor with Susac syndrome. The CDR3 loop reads CASSVGAGDSNQPQHF. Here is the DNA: TGTGCCAGCAGCGTAGGGGCTGGGGATAGCAATCAGCCCCAGCATTTT.